This T cell receptor beta chain was identified during a study of Graves' ophthalmopathy and Graves' hyperthyroidism. Across the whole study: Peripheral blood (taken before any treatment) was collected at initial diagnosis.

The V and J ends lost 1 base and 3 bases, in that order; junction bases with no gene match: 0. Per germline, CDR1 LNHDA and CDR2 SQIVND (reference sequence). The CDR3 has 15 amino acids. Each diagnosis was determined on the basis of clinical symptoms, serum thyroxine, TRAb, thyroid ultrasound and orbital computed tomography. PBMCs were isolated by Ficoll-Paque density gradient centrifugation, using roughly 11 ml of fresh peripheral blood as the starting material. Transcripts of RNA were the source for amplifying TCR beta CDR3 regions. Second-round multiplex PCR followed a first-round RT-PCR using HTBI primers. Using its own MiXCR run on the multiplex PCR reads, TCRdb lists one record per CDR3 protein. The data hold 40,000 to 45,000 distinct CDR3 sequences, with over 40% observed a single time.

Source material: peripheral blood. This clonotype was obtained from an adult man with Graves' ophthalmopathy. This chain uses TRBV19 with TRBJ1-5, with 10 bases aligning to TRBD1. The CDR3 region is CASSIGQGANQPQHF. The CDR3 DNA is TGTGCCAGTAGTATAGGACAGGGGGCCAATCAGCCCCAGCATTTT.